This is a list of T cell receptor beta chains from one sample in a study of T-cell memory formation after mild COVID-19. One entry per CDR3 protein results from TCRdb running MiXCR on the 5' RACE reads. The profile shows roughly 500,000 distinct CDR3 sequences, about 20% of them singletons. Sequenced: PBMCs or a T cell subset sorted from them (not recorded which). These receptors originate from an adult woman who had mild COVID-19 (a few samples of this study predate the infection). Cell type and time point are not known. CDR3s include the opening cysteine and the closing phenylalanine or tryptophan. Each record gives: clone size, J gene, D gene, V gene, CDR3 protein, CDR3 DNA. The D gene is left open where the match is weak. Rows may omit the clone size; those that give it use once, few, many or a size class.

clone size: NA; J gene: TRBJ1-1; D gene: TRBD1; V gene: TRBV5-1; CDR3 protein: CASSLEGTDTEAFF; CDR3 DNA: TGCGCCAGCAGCTTGGAGGGGACAGACACTGAAGCTTTCTTT
clone size: few; J gene: TRBJ1-2; D gene: TRBD1; V gene: TRBV28; CDR3 protein: CASSVGPSTGGNTF; CDR3 DNA: TGTGCCAGCAGTGTGGGTCCCTCGACAGGGGGCAACACCTTC
clone size: few; J gene: TRBJ2-3; D gene: NA; V gene: TRBV7-8; CDR3 protein: CASSLDSGSTPRDTQYF; CDR3 DNA: TGTGCCAGCAGCTTAGATAGCGGAAGTACTCCACGAGATACGCAGTATTTT
clone size: few; J gene: TRBJ2-1; D gene: TRBD2; V gene: TRBV5-1; CDR3 protein: CASSANSGQYNEQFF; CDR3 DNA: TGCGCCAGCAGCGCTAATAGCGGGCAATACAATGAGCAGTTCTTC
clone size: NA; J gene: TRBJ1-1; D gene: NA; V gene: TRBV5-1; CDR3 protein: CASSPGEPRATEAFF; CDR3 DNA: TGCGCCAGCAGCCCTGGAGAGCCGCGCGCCACTGAAGCTTTCTTT
clone size: NA; J gene: TRBJ2-6; D gene: NA; V gene: TRBV29-1; CDR3 protein: CSVHTSSGANVLTF; CDR3 DNA: TGCAGCGTTCACACAAGCTCTGGGGCCAACGTCCTGACTTTC
clone size: few; J gene: TRBJ2-1; D gene: TRBD2; V gene: TRBV12-3/TRBV12-4; CDR3 protein: CASSSWLAGVDEQFF; CDR3 DNA: TGTGCCAGCAGTTCCTGGCTAGCGGGAGTGGATGAGCAGTTCTTC
clone size: NA; J gene: TRBJ2-2; D gene: NA; V gene: TRBV7-6; CDR3 protein: CASSLLYRARRMTGELFF; CDR3 DNA: TGTGCCAGCAGCTTACTTTATCGCGCCAGACGCATGACCGGGGAGCTGTTTTTT
clone size: few; J gene: TRBJ2-3; D gene: TRBD2; V gene: TRBV12-3/TRBV12-4; CDR3 protein: CASSLTPGTSGGLTDTQYF; CDR3 DNA: TGTGCCAGCAGTTTAACTCCGGGGACTAGCGGGGGGTTGACAGATACGCAGTATTTT
clone size: few; J gene: TRBJ2-5; D gene: NA; V gene: TRBV30; CDR3 protein: CAWSPGGIQETQYF; CDR3 DNA: TGTGCCTGGTCACCCGGTGGGATCCAAGAGACCCAGTACTTC
clone size: few; J gene: TRBJ2-7; D gene: NA; V gene: TRBV10-3; CDR3 protein: CAISDPGTVLWEQYF; CDR3 DNA: TGTGCCATCAGTGATCCGGGGACGGTTCTTTGGGAGCAGTACTTC
clone size: few; J gene: TRBJ2-1; D gene: NA; V gene: TRBV7-9; CDR3 protein: CASSPGGKRDYNEQFF; CDR3 DNA: TGTGCCAGCAGCCCCGGGGGCAAGCGGGACTACAATGAGCAGTTCTTC
clone size: few; J gene: TRBJ1-1; D gene: NA; V gene: TRBV7-8; CDR3 protein: CASSFYEGTEAFF; CDR3 DNA: TGTGCCAGCAGCTTTTACGAGGGCACTGAAGCTTTCTTT
clone size: few; J gene: TRBJ2-5; D gene: NA; V gene: TRBV12-3/TRBV12-4; CDR3 protein: CASSPRASLGTQYF; CDR3 DNA: TGTGCCAGCAGTCCCCGGGCTAGCTTAGGGACCCAGTACTTC
clone size: NA; J gene: TRBJ1-4; D gene: NA; V gene: TRBV7-2; CDR3 protein: CASSPSGVKEKLFF; CDR3 DNA: TGTGCCAGCAGCCCCTCCGGGGTAAAAGAAAAACTGTTTTTT
clone size: NA; J gene: TRBJ1-4; D gene: NA; V gene: TRBV4-1; CDR3 protein: CASSQEGIRNEKLFF; CDR3 DNA: TGCGCCAGCAGCCAAGAGGGGATTAGGAATGAAAAACTGTTTTTT
clone size: NA; J gene: TRBJ2-7; D gene: TRBD1; V gene: TRBV12-3/TRBV12-4; CDR3 protein: CASSSTGGEQYF; CDR3 DNA: TGTGCCAGCAGTTCGACAGGGGGCGAGCAGTACTTC